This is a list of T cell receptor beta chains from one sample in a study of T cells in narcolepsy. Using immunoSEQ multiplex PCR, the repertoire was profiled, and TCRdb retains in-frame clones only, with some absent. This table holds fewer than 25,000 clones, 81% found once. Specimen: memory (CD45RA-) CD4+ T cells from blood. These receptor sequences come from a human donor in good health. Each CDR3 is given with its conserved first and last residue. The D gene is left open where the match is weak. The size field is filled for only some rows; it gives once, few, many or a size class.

CDR3 DNA: TGTGCCATCAAGGATCGAGACGCTCGGGACGAGCAGTACTTC
CDR3 protein: CAIKDRDARDEQYF
clone size: few
J gene: TRBJ2-7
V gene: TRBV10-3
D gene: .

CDR3 DNA: TGCGCCAGCAGCCAGGAGGGACAGTCCTGGGCTGAAGCTTTCTTT
CDR3 protein: CASSQEGQSWAEAFF
clone size: .
J gene: TRBJ1-1
V gene: TRBV4-3
D gene: TRBD1

CDR3 DNA: TGTGCCACCAGCAGAGTACACCTCGGTGGCTACACCTTC
CDR3 protein: CATSRVHLGGYTF
clone size: .
J gene: TRBJ1-2
V gene: TRBV15
D gene: .

CDR3 DNA: TGTGCCAGCAGCTCCAGTTACGAGCAGTACTTC
CDR3 protein: CASSSSYEQYF
clone size: .
J gene: TRBJ2-7
V gene: TRBV11-2
D gene: .

CDR3 DNA: TGTGCCAGCAGAAGGACACCAACCTACGAGCAGTACTTC
CDR3 protein: CASRRTPTYEQYF
clone size: .
J gene: TRBJ2-7
V gene: TRBV6-5
D gene: .

CDR3 DNA: TGTGCCAGCTCACCCAAGGTAGCGGCGCAAGAGACCCAGTACTTC
CDR3 protein: CASSPKVAAQETQYF
clone size: .
J gene: TRBJ2-5
V gene: TRBV18
D gene: .

CDR3 DNA: TGTGCCAGCAGTGCGGAGGGGGCCCTAAATTCACCCCTCCACTTT
CDR3 protein: CASSAEGALNSPLHF
clone size: few
J gene: TRBJ1-6
V gene: TRBV6-5
D gene: TRBD1

CDR3 DNA: TGTGCCAGCAGTGAATTCACGGTGGCTAATGAAAAACTGTTTTTT
CDR3 protein: CASSEFTVANEKLFF
clone size: .
J gene: TRBJ1-4
V gene: TRBV2
D gene: .

CDR3 DNA: TGTGCCATCAGTGATTCCGGGAGTTCGGGGTTTGACTATGGCTACACCTTC
CDR3 protein: CAISDSGSSGFDYGYTF
clone size: .
J gene: TRBJ1-2
V gene: TRBV10-3
D gene: .

CDR3 DNA: TGCGCCAGCAGCTCCGGGACAGGGACCTACGAGCAGTACTTC
CDR3 protein: CASSSGTGTYEQYF
clone size: .
J gene: TRBJ2-7
V gene: TRBV5-1
D gene: TRBD1

CDR3 DNA: TGTGCCAGCACCTCAGGTGCCCTCGGGGCCAACGTCCTGACTTTC
CDR3 protein: CASTSGALGANVLTF
clone size: .
J gene: TRBJ2-6
V gene: TRBV9
D gene: .

CDR3 DNA: TGTGCCAGCAGCTTGCGAGGGACAGGTGCCAAGTTAGGAGCTTTCTTT
CDR3 protein: CASSLRGTGAKLGAFF
clone size: .
J gene: TRBJ1-1
V gene: TRBV5-6
D gene: TRBD1

CDR3 DNA: TGCGCCAGCAGCGACATTGACAGCTCTGGAAACACCATATATTTT
CDR3 protein: CASSDIDSSGNTIYF
clone size: .
J gene: TRBJ1-3
V gene: TRBV5-1
D gene: .

CDR3 DNA: TGTGCCATCAGTGGAGAGGGGACAGGGATTCGTAATGAGCAGTTCTTC
CDR3 protein: CAISGEGTGIRNEQFF
clone size: .
J gene: TRBJ2-1
V gene: TRBV10-3
D gene: TRBD1